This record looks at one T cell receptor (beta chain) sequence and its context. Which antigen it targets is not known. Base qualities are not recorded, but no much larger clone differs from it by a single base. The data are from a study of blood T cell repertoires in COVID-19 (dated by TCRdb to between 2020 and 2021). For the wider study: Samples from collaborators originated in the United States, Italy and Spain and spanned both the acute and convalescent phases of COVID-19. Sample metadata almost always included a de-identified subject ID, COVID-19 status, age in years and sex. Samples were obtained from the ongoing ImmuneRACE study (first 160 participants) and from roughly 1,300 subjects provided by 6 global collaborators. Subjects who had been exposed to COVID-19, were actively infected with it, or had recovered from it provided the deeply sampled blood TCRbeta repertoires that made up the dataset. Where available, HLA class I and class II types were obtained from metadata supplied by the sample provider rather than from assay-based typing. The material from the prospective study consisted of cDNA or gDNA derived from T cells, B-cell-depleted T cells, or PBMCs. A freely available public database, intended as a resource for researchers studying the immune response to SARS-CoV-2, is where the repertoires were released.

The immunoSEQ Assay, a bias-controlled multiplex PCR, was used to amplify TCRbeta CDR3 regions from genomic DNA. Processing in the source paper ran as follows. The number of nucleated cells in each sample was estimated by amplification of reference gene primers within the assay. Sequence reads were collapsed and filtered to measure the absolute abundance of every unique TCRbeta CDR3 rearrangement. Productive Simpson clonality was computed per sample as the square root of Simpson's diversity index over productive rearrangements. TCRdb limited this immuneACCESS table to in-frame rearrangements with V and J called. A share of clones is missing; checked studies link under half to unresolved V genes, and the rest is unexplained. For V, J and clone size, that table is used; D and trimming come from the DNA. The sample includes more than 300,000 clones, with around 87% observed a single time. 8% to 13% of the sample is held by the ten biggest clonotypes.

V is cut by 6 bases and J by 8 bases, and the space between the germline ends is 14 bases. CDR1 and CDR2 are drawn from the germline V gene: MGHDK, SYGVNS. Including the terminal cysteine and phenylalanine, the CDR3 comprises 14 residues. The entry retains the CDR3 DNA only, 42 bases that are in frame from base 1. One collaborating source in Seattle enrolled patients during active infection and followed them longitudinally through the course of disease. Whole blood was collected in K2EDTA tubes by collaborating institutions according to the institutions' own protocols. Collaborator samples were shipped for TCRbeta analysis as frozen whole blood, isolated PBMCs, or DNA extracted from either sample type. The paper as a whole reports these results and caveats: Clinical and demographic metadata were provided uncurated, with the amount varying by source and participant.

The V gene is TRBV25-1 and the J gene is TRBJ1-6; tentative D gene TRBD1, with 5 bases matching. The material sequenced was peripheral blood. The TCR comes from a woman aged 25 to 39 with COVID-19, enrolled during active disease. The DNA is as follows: TGTGCCAGCAGCCCTGGAGGAGGGGATTCACCCCTCCACTTT. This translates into CASSPGGGDSPLHF.